Each of the 30 T cell receptor beta chains below was sequenced from the same sample in a study of blood T cell repertoires in COVID-19. The assay was immunoSEQ multiplex PCR, and TCRdb's table has in-frame clones only and misses some. The top ten clones hold 1% of a sample with some 310,000 clones, around 86% of them seen once. Sequencing was done on a sample of peripheral blood. The source is a man aged 45 to 65 with active or convalescent COVID-19.

This clone was counted once. CDR3 bases: TGCGCCAGCAGCGGACAGGGTGATCAGCCCCAGCATTTT. Translating it yields CASSGQGDQPQHF. V and J are TRBV10-2 and TRBJ1-5; 8 nucleotides align to TRBD1. CDR1 and CDR2 from the germline V gene are WSHSY and SAAADI. This CDR3 has 13 amino acids. V shed 6 bases and J 5 bases; nucleotides not matched to a gene: 3.

The V gene is TRBV6-4, the J gene TRBJ2-1; 8 positions agree with TRBD1. The CDR3 spans 16 residues. Germline V gene data show CDR1 as MRHNA and CDR2 as SNTAGT. V dropped 3 bases and J dropped 3; count of bases not matched to a gene: 7. The CDR3, as DNA: TGTGCCAGCAGTGAGACAGGGGTCGGGCACTACAATGAGCAGTTCTTC. It is translated as CASSETGVGHYNEQFF.

The rearrangement joins TRBV7-9 to TRBJ2-5; D not certain. Germline-derived CDR1 and CDR2 are SEHNR and FQNEAQ (reference sequence). The V gene lost 2 bases and the J gene lost 2 bases, with 6 bases spanning the gap. This CDR3 comprises 13 residues. As DNA, the CDR3 is TGTGCCAGCAGCTTAAGCTTGCAAGAGACCCAGTACTTC. Its protein is CASSLSLQETQYF. The variable domain in full, completed from reference TRBV7-9 and TRBJ2-5, reads DTGVSQNPRHKITKRGQNVTFRCDPISEHNRLYWYRQTLGQGPEFLTYFQNEAQLEKSRLLSDRFSAERPKGSFSTLEIQRTEQGDSAMYLCASSLSLQETQYFGPGTRLLVL.

The genes are TRBV3-1 (or the pseudogene TRBV3-2) and TRBJ2-3, with D perhaps TRBD1 (6 bases). This CDR3 contains 14 residues. V lost 2 bases and J 1 base, leaving 7 bases between the germline ends. Germline V gene lookup returns CDR1 LGHDT and CDR2 YNNKEL (reference sequence). This chain's CDR3 is CASSQQGRTDTQYF. CDR3 sequence (DNA): TGTGCCAGCAGCCAACAGGGGCGCACAGATACGCAGTATTTT.

This chain joins TRBV5-6 and TRBJ1-6; 7 nucleotides agree with TRBD1. J gave up 4 bases and V 4 bases, and 8 bases lay outside the gene matches. The CDR3 length is 16 residues. Germline values: CDR1 SGHDT, CDR2 YYEEEE. The CDR3 nucleotides are TGTGCCAGCAGCGAACCTACAGGGGATTATAATTCACCCCTCCACTTT. Its protein is CASSEPTGDYNSPLHF.

The chain recombines TRBV5-1 with TRBJ1-4, with 10 bases aligning to TRBD1. The V gene end was trimmed by 4 bases and the J gene end by 5 bases; junction bases not matched to a gene: 2. Germline V gives CDR1 SGHRS, CDR2 YFSETQ. CDR3 length: 14 residues. In DNA form, the CDR3 reads TGCGCCAGCAGCAAGGGACAGGGGAATGAAAAACTGTTTTTT. Its translation: CASSKGQGNEKLFF.

This clone has just one count. J is TRBJ1-2 and V is TRBV6-1; possibly TRBD1 for D (5 bases). Germline V gene sequence: CDR1 MNHNS, CDR2 SASEGT. Trimming took off 1 base at V and 4 bases at J, with 13 bases between the two ends. CDR3 length: 15 amino acids. The CDR3 region is CASSEGGRTGYGYTF. The CDR3 DNA follows: TGTGCCAGCAGTGAAGGGGGCAGAACAGGCTATGGCTACACCTTC.

This clone appeared a few times. This rearrangement joins TRBV30 to TRBJ1-1; D may be TRBD1 (5 bases). V shed 4 bases and J shed 4 bases, with 13 bases lying between them. Germline assignment: CDR1 GTSNPN and CDR2 SVGIG (reference sequence). The CDR3 totals 13 residues. The CDR3 loop reads CAWKADQGTEAFF. In DNA, the CDR3 is TGTGCCTGGAAAGCTGACCAGGGCACTGAAGCTTTCTTT.

V is TRBV28 and J is TRBJ1-4; 11 nucleotides line up with TRBD1. Losses at the gene ends were 2 bases for V and 5 bases for J; bases not matched to a gene: 7. The CDR3 runs to 17 residues. CDR1 is MDHEN and CDR2 is SYDVKM in the germline V gene. The CDR3 region has the DNA TGTGCCAGCAGTTTACCCGGGACAGGGGGGGGGAATGAAAAACTGTTTTTT. Translated: CASSLPGTGGGNEKLFF. Looking up the rest from reference TRBV28 and TRBJ1-4 gives the full variable domain: DVKVTQSSRYLVKRTGEKVFLECVQDMDHENMFWYRQDPGLGLRLIYFSYDVKMKEKGDIPEGYSVSREKKERFSLILESASTNQTSMYLCASSLPGTGGGNEKLFFGSGTQLSVL.

This chain links TRBV2 with TRBJ2-2, with TRBD2 matching 7 bases. This CDR3 region has 13 residues. V shed 4 bases, J shed 4 bases, and the junction held 0 bases outside the gene matches. The germline V gene encodes CDR1 SNHLY and CDR2 FYNNEI. The CDR3 here is CASSGGGTGELFF. The CDR3 DNA follows: TGTGCCAGCAGTGGGGGGGGCACCGGGGAGCTGTTTTTT.

The chain joins TRBV4-3 to TRBJ1-5; perhaps TRBD1 as D (5 bases). Germline CDR1 and CDR2: LGHNA and YSLEER. The germline V and J ends were trimmed by 0 bases and 7 bases, with 13 bases remaining between them. CDR3 length: 15 amino acids. CDR3 region: CASSQDLGGNQPQHF. CDR3 DNA sequence: TGCGCCAGCAGCCAAGATTTGGGGGGGAACCAGCCCCAGCATTTT.

Only one count was recorded for this clone. The V call is TRBV18, the J call TRBJ1-5; TRBD1 agrees at 7 bases. CDR3 size: 13 residues. The ends lost 8 bases at V and 5 bases at J; junction bases unmatched: 6. Germline V lookup: CDR1 KGHSH, CDR2 LQKENI. The CDR3 DNA is TGTGCCAGCACACAGGGGAGGGATCAGCCCCAGCATTTT. It codes for CASTQGRDQPQHF.

The chain employs TRBV5-1 and TRBJ2-6; D possibly corresponds to TRBD1 (6 bases). Trimming shortened V by 7 bases and J by 1 base, and 21 bases separated the two germline ends. CDR1 and CDR2 (germline): SGHRS, YFSETQ. The CDR3 loop spans 18 amino acids. The CDR3 region is CASGQIPSGGSGANVLTF. The CDR3, as DNA: TGCGCCAGCGGACAGATCCCCAGTGGAGGTTCTGGGGCCAACGTCCTGACTTTC.

This chain links TRBV7-9 with TRBJ2-5; 12 bases align to TRBD2. V was pared by 1 base and J by 3 bases, with 0 bases of the junction left unmatched. The CDR3 consists of 15 residues. Per the germline V gene, CDR1 is SEHNR and CDR2 is FQNEAQ (reference sequence). The CDR3 DNA follows: TGTGCCAGCAGCTTAGGGACTAGCGGGGAAGAGACCCAGTACTTC. This codes for CASSLGTSGEETQYF.

The chain is built from TRBV9 and TRBJ1-1; D gene ambiguous. The germline gives CDR1 SGDLS, CDR2 YYNGEE. The CDR3 is made up of 13 amino acids. Trimming removed 4 bases from V and 5 bases from J, with 12 bases in between. In DNA form, the CDR3 reads TGTGCCAGCAGCCCGACTAGATTGACTGAAGCTTTCTTT. As protein: CASSPTRLTEAFF.

V gene TRBV19 combines with J gene TRBJ2-1; 8 nucleotides line up with TRBD1. J gave up 10 bases and V 6 bases, and 8 bases lay outside the gene matches. CDR3 size: 13 residues. Germline V lookup: CDR1 LNHDA, CDR2 SQIVND (reference sequence). The CDR3 DNA is TGTGCCAGTAGGACAGGGGCTAGGAGGGAGCAGTTCTTC. This gives the protein CASRTGARREQFF. Based on the CDR3 plus reference TRBV19 and TRBJ2-1, the full variable domain is DGGITQSPKYLFRKEGQNVTLSCEQNLNHDAMYWYRQDPGQGLRLIYYSQIVNDFQKGDIAEGYSVSREKKESFPLTVTSAQKNPTAFYLCASRTGARREQFFGPGTRLTVL.

V gene TRBV18 combines with J gene TRBJ2-5; TRBD1 matches 7 bases. The trim removed 6 bases at V and 0 bases at J, leaving 13 bases unmatched. This CDR3 contains 17 residues. The germline CDR1 and CDR2 sequences are KGHSH and LQKENI. CDR3 nucleotide sequence: TGTGCCAGCTCCACCCTTTCCCGACAGGGAAACCAAGAGACCCAGTACTTC. Amino acid sequence: CASSTLSRQGNQETQYF. Together with reference TRBV18 and TRBJ2-5, the CDR3 gives the full variable domain: NAGVMQNPRHLVRRRGQEARLRCSPMKGHSHVYWYRQLPEEGLKFMVYLQKENIIDESGMPKERFSAEFPKEGPSILRIQQVVRGDSAAYFCASSTLSRQGNQETQYFGPGTRLLVL.

V and J are TRBV7-9 and TRBJ2-5, with 9 bases fitting TRBD1. V shed 7 bases and J 2 bases; nucleotides not matched to a gene: 11. Germline V gene data show CDR1 as SEHNR and CDR2 as FQNEAQ (reference sequence). This CDR3 has 16 residues. The CDR3 loop reads CASNTGDRDLQETQYF. The CDR3 region has the DNA TGTGCCAGCAACACTGGGGACAGGGATTTGCAAGAGACCCAGTACTTC.

This rearrangement joins TRBV3-1 (or the pseudogene TRBV3-2) to TRBJ1-4; 11 bases match TRBD1. CDR3 size: 14 residues. Germline V gene data show CDR1 as LGHDT and CDR2 as YNNKEL (reference sequence). V was clipped by 3 bases and J by 7 bases; unmatched bases: 1. CDR3 residues: CASSHGTGGEKLFF. In DNA form, the CDR3 reads TGTGCCAGCAGCCACGGGACAGGGGGTGAAAAACTGTTTTTT.

In this sample, this clone turned up a few times. This chain links TRBV19 with TRBJ1-1; D is possibly TRBD1 (6 bases). Trimming stripped 1 base from V and 1 base from J, with 10 bases between. The CDR3 is 15 amino acids. Germline V lookup: CDR1 LNHDA, CDR2 SQIVND (reference sequence). The CDR3 DNA reads TGTGCCAGTAGTATAGCGGGGACAAGGAACACTGAAGCTTTCTTT. It translates to CASSIAGTRNTEAFF. The entire variable domain, with the rest obtained from reference TRBV19 and TRBJ1-1, is as follows: DGGITQSPKYLFRKEGQNVTLSCEQNLNHDAMYWYRQDPGQGLRLIYYSQIVNDFQKGDIAEGYSVSREKKESFPLTVTSAQKNPTAFYLCASSIAGTRNTEAFFGQGTRLTVV.

J is TRBJ1-1 and V is TRBV6-1, with a weak D call TRBD1 (6 bases). CDR1 and CDR2 from the germline V gene are MNHNS and SASEGT. Trimming cost V 1 base and J 9 bases, with 15 bases left between them. The CDR3 extends over 14 amino acids. The CDR3 spells CASSEGGGTGKAFF. CDR3 DNA sequence: TGTGCCAGCAGTGAAGGTGGGGGCACCGGAAAAGCTTTCTTT.

V usage is TRBV11-2 and J usage is TRBJ2-1; possibly TRBD2 for D (6 bases). The CDR3 loop spans 15 amino acids. Germline V lookup: CDR1 SGHAT, CDR2 FQNNGV. V was trimmed by 4 bases and J by 9 bases, leaving 19 bases between them. The DNA for the CDR3 is TGTGCCAGCAGCTCGCAACTAGCCCGCTGGGGTGAGCAGTTCTTC. Residues: CASSSQLARWGEQFF.

The chain couples TRBV5-4 to TRBJ1-6; tentatively, D is TRBD1 (6 bases). The CDR3 consists of 15 residues. V lost 3 bases and J lost 8, with 15 bases in between. CDR1 SGHNT and CDR2 YYREEE come from the germline V gene (reference sequence). CDR3 sequence reads: CASSSVPGEYSPLHF. The CDR3 nucleotides are TGTGCCAGCAGCTCAGTGCCAGGGGAGTATTCACCCCTCCACTTT.

The chain employs TRBV5-1 and TRBJ1-1; D might be TRBD1 (5 bases). V lost 4 bases and J lost 5, with 21 bases in between. The CDR3 has 16 amino acids. CDR1 and CDR2 (germline): SGHRS, YFSETQ. The CDR3 coding sequence is TGCGCCAGCAGCCAGAGCGAAAGGGGCGTTATGACTGAAGCTTTCTTT. Residues: CASSQSERGVMTEAFF.

V gene TRBV18 combines with J gene TRBJ1-5, with TRBD1 matching 10 bases. CDR3 length: 18 amino acids. V lost 1 base, J lost 1 base, and 7 bases stayed unmatched. Germline V gene sequence: CDR1 KGHSH, CDR2 LQKENI. This CDR3 reads CASSPRDRGLFSNQPQHF. In DNA form, the CDR3 reads TGTGCCAGCTCACCACGGGACAGGGGCCTCTTCAGCAATCAGCCCCAGCATTTT.

The J gene is TRBJ2-7, the V gene TRBV3-1 (or the pseudogene TRBV3-2), with 7 bases lining up with TRBD1. CDR3 length: 15 residues. J gave up 3 bases and V 1 base, and 6 bases lay outside the gene matches. Germline CDR1 is LGHDT and CDR2 is YNNKEL (reference sequence). The CDR3: CASSQGTGLFYEQYF. The CDR3 coding sequence is TGTGCCAGCAGCCAAGGGACAGGTTTATTCTACGAGCAGTACTTC.

This sequence joins TRBV18 and TRBJ2-7, with D hard to call. Germline CDR1 and CDR2: KGHSH and LQKENI. Trimming left V 3 bases short and J 7 bases short, with 16 bases between. The CDR3 covers 14 residues. The CDR3 loop is CASSPSALLWEQYF. The CDR3 DNA follows: TGTGCCAGCTCACCCAGCGCCCTGCTTTGGGAGCAGTACTTC.

CDR3 bases: TGTGCCACCAGTGATTTATCCGGGATCGAGACCCAGTACTTC. Its protein is CATSDLSGIETQYF. V is TRBV24-1 and J is TRBJ2-5; D possibly corresponds to TRBD2 (5 bases). The V end was cut by 1 base, the J end by 5 bases, with 10 bases between. CDR1 KGHDR and CDR2 SFDVKD come from the germline V gene. The CDR3 contains 14 residues.

The chain recombines TRBV9 with TRBJ1-5, with no clear D. V dropped 0 bases and J dropped 5 bases, with 9 bases sitting between them. CDR1 and CDR2 (germline): SGDLS, YYNGEE. The CDR3 consists of 14 residues. CDR3 nucleotides: TGTGCCAGCAGCGTAGGGACGGGAGATCAGCCCCAGCATTTT. Its translation: CASSVGTGDQPQHF.

The chain is built from TRBV4-2 and TRBJ1-2, with D maybe TRBD1 (6 bases). V was shortened by 0 bases and J by 4 bases, with 12 bases between the two germline ends. This CDR3 is built from 15 residues. CDR1 and CDR2 from the germline V gene are LGHNA and YNFKEQ. The CDR3 sequence: CASSQDKGVGYGYTF. CDR3 bases: TGTGCCAGCAGCCAAGATAAGGGGGTAGGCTATGGCTACACCTTC.